The 30 T cell receptor beta chains presented below share a single source sample, sequenced in a study of blood T cell repertoires in COVID-19. Some clones are missing from TCRdb's copy, which holds only in-frame ones; the method was immunoSEQ multiplex PCR. The repertoire consists of approximately 220,000 clones, with 85% occurring once and the leading ten covering around 19%. Sequenced sample: PBMCs or T cells enriched from blood (not recorded which). The receptor set was obtained from a man aged 40-50 years who had recovered from COVID-19.

This clone has just one count. This chain joins TRBV9 and TRBJ2-3; tentatively, D is TRBD2 (7 bases). CDR1 is SGDLS and CDR2 is YYNGEE in the germline V gene. The CDR3 spans 15 residues. Trimming cost V 3 bases and J 1 base, with 12 bases left between them. The DNA for the CDR3 is TGTGCCAGCAGCGATGGGGGGGCGGGCACAGATACGCAGTATTTT. Its translation: CASSDGGAGTDTQYF.

The chain uses TRBV16 and TRBJ1-5; possibly TRBD1 for D (6 bases). CDR1 is KGHSY, CDR2 FQNENV, per germline. V was trimmed by 3 bases and J by 10 bases, leaving 16 bases between them. The CDR3 covers 14 residues. For the CDR3, the DNA is TGTGCCAGCAGCCATACAGGGTCATTCGGCCCCCAGCATTTT. Protein sequence: CASSHTGSFGPQHF.

The V and J genes are TRBV9 and TRBJ1-3; TRBD1 aligns across 12 bases. CDR1 is SGDLS and CDR2 is YYNGEE in the germline V gene. With 3 bases clipped from V and 2 bases from J, the junction kept 6 bases outside the gene matches. This CDR3 has 17 amino acids. The CDR3 is CASSARDRGQAGNTIYF. The CDR3 coding sequence is TGTGCCAGCAGCGCCCGGGACAGGGGGCAGGCTGGAAACACCATATATTTT.

Remarks on this clone: Other DNA variants within this sample encode the same CDR3. The V and J genes are TRBV28 and TRBJ1-4; 7 nucleotides match TRBD1. The CDR3 extends over 15 amino acids. The V and J ends lost 2 bases and 3 bases, in that order; junction bases with no gene match: 3. The germline CDR1 and CDR2 sequences are MDHEN and SYDVKM. The CDR3 here is CASSLGQGANEKLFF. CDR3 DNA sequence: TGTGCCAGCAGTTTAGGGCAGGGGGCTAATGAAAAACTGTTTTTT.

The chain uses TRBV19 and TRBJ1-1; D is possibly TRBD1 (5 bases). V lost 2 bases to trimming and J lost 5 bases, with 6 bases between them. The CDR3 is 12 residues long. Germline CDR1 is LNHDA and CDR2 is SQIVND (reference sequence). The CDR3 DNA is TGTGCCAGTAGTATACGGGGGACTGAAGCTTTCTTT. Translating gives CASSIRGTEAFF.

The rearrangement uses TRBV14 and TRBJ1-4, with 10 bases lining up with TRBD1. V gave up 3 bases and J gave up 6 bases; unmatched junction bases: 4. This CDR3 spans 15 amino acids. Germline loops: CDR1 SGHDN, CDR2 FVKESK. In nucleotides, the CDR3 is TGTGCCAGCAGCCAGTGGGGACAGGGGCATGAAAAACTGTTTTTT. Residues: CASSQWGQGHEKLFF.

This clone appeared a few times. The chain joins TRBV19 to TRBJ1-2, with 12 bases identical to TRBD1. The V gene end was trimmed by 9 bases and the J gene end by 2 bases; junction bases not matched to a gene: 7. This CDR3 is built from 15 residues. Germline values: CDR1 LNHDA, CDR2 SQIVND (reference sequence). The CDR3 sequence is CASRDRGHINYGYTF. The CDR3 DNA reads TGTGCCAGCCGGGACAGGGGGCACATCAACTATGGCTACACCTTC.

This sequence joins TRBV9 and TRBJ2-3; 7 bases map to TRBD2. The CDR3 totals 15 residues. V was pared by 3 bases and J by 2 bases, with 6 bases of the junction left unmatched. CDR1 and CDR2 from the germline V gene are SGDLS and YYNGEE. CDR3 bases: TGTGCCAGCAGCGCCGGGACTACCTTCACAGATACGCAGTATTTT. This gives the protein CASSAGTTFTDTQYF.

The rearrangement links TRBV19 to TRBJ2-6; D is undetermined. This CDR3 is 13 amino acids long. Trimming cost V 7 bases and J 4 bases, with 8 bases left between them. Germline-derived CDR1 and CDR2 are LNHDA and SQIVND (reference sequence). The CDR3 loop reads CASKLTGANVLTF. The DNA of the CDR3 is TGTGCCAGTAAGTTGACAGGGGCCAACGTCCTGACTTTC.

This chain links TRBV7-3 with TRBJ2-5; tentative D call: TRBD1 (5 bases). Germline loops: CDR1 SGHTA, CDR2 FQGTGA. The CDR3 is made up of 15 amino acids. Trimming left V 0 bases short and J 2 bases short, with 10 bases between. CDR3 in amino acids: CASSLTWGQQETQYF. The CDR3 DNA is TGTGCCAGCAGCTTAACGTGGGGCCAACAAGAGACCCAGTACTTC.

The chain has TRBV19 and TRBJ1-5; D gene unclear. This CDR3 has 13 residues. V lost 1 base to trimming and J lost 4 bases, with 5 bases between them. Germline V CDR1 and CDR2: LNHDA, SQIVND (reference sequence). CDR3 protein: CASSIGTNQPQHF. CDR3 nucleotides: TGTGCCAGTAGTATAGGAACAAATCAGCCCCAGCATTTT. Drawing the rest from reference TRBV19 and TRBJ1-5, the complete variable domain is DGGITQSPKYLFRKEGQNVTLSCEQNLNHDAMYWYRQDPGQGLRLIYYSQIVNDFQKGDIAEGYSVSREKKESFPLTVTSAQKNPTAFYLCASSIGTNQPQHFGDGTRLSIL.

This rearrangement joins TRBV12-5 to TRBJ2-3; 13 bases are shared with TRBD2. V lost 6 bases and J lost 0; bases outside the gene matches: 9. The germline gives CDR1 LGHNT, CDR2 FRNRAP. The CDR3 consists of 18 residues. The CDR3 loop reads CASGRRLAGGASTDTQYF. Here the CDR3 DNA reads TGTGCTAGTGGCCGAAGACTAGCGGGAGGAGCTAGCACAGATACGCAGTATTTT.

The chain is built from TRBV27 and TRBJ2-7, with no clear D. The length of the CDR3 is 13 residues. V dropped 4 bases and J dropped 3 bases, with 10 bases sitting between them. Germline lookup yields CDR1 MNHEY and CDR2 SMNVEV (reference sequence). The DNA for the CDR3 is TGTGCCAGCAGTTGGGCCAGAGACTACGAGCAGTACTTC. Encoded protein: CASSWARDYEQYF.

V and J are TRBV19 and TRBJ2-1; 7 bases agree with TRBD2. J was trimmed by 7 bases and V by 6 bases; bases with no gene match: 9. This CDR3 comprises 14 residues. The germline V gene encodes CDR1 LNHDA and CDR2 SQIVND (reference sequence). CDR3 in DNA: TGTGCCAGTAGGAGCTCACTAGCGCAGAATGAGCAGTTCTTC. Its translation: CASRSSLAQNEQFF.

A note on this clone: This likely reflects a read error, since a far larger clone is one base away. The chain uses TRBV2 and TRBJ1-5; 8 nucleotides align to TRBD1. The CDR3 is made up of 15 amino acids. Trimming at V came to 1 base and at J to 3 bases, leaving 2 bases not matched to a gene. The germline gives CDR1 SNHLY, CDR2 FYNNEI. This CDR3 reads CASSEETGANQPQHF. Written as DNA, the CDR3 is TGTGCCAGCAGTGAAGAGACAGGGGCCAATCAGCCCCAGCATTTT. Looking up the rest from reference TRBV2 and TRBJ1-5 gives the full variable domain: EPEVTQTPSHQVTQMGQEVILRCVPISNHLYFYWYRQILGQKVEFLVSFYNNEISEKSEIFDDQFSVERPDGSNFTLKIRSTKLEDSAMYFCASSEETGANQPQHFGDGTRLSIL.

The rearrangement uses TRBV11-1 and TRBJ2-1, with D unresolved. Trimming removed 3 bases from V and 7 bases from J, with 16 bases in between. Germline V gene lookup returns CDR1 SGHAT and CDR2 FQDESV (reference sequence). CDR3 length equals 15 residues. CDR3 sequence (DNA): TGTGCCAGCAGCTTGCGGCCTAGTAGTGGGAATGAGCAGTTCTTC. Its translation: CASSLRPSSGNEQFF. The entire variable domain, with the rest obtained from reference TRBV11-1 and TRBJ2-1, is as follows: EAEVAQSPRYKITEKSQAVAFWCDPISGHATLYWYRQILGQGPELLVQFQDESVVDDSQLPKDRFSAERLKGVDSTLKIQPAELGDSAMYLCASSLRPSSGNEQFFGPGTRLTVL.

The V call is TRBV7-3, the J call TRBJ2-5, with TRBD2 matching over 13 bases. The germline CDR1 and CDR2 sequences are SGHTA and FQGTGA. Trimming removed 4 bases from V and 11 bases from J; junction bases left unmatched: 7. This CDR3 spans 14 amino acids. CDR3 residues: CASSSTSGRGFQYF. As DNA, the CDR3 is TGTGCCAGCAGCTCTACTAGCGGGAGGGGATTTCAGTACTTC.

The sample holds one count of this clone. This chain links TRBV6-5 with TRBJ2-5; TRBD2 matches at 9 bases. The CDR3 is 14 residues long. Germline trimming cut 4 bases from V and 4 bases from J; bases unmatched to any gene: 4. Germline V gene data show CDR1 as MNHEY and CDR2 as SVGAGI. The CDR3 bases are TGTGCCAGCAGTTTAGCGGGAGCGGGAGAGACCCAGTACTTC. It encodes CASSLAGAGETQYF.

This clone was counted a single time. One end of the junction varies from germline; a read error may be responsible. The V and J genes are TRBV7-7 and TRBJ2-1; 7 nucleotides agree with TRBD2. Germline V gene sequence: CDR1 SSHAT, CDR2 FNYEAQ (reference sequence). CDR3 size: 18 residues. CDR3 coding DNA: TGTGCTAGCAGCTTAGTCCTAAACGGGAGGATCTCCTACAATGAGCAGTTCTTC. It specifies CASSLVLNGRISYNEQFF.

This clone was recorded once. The chain has TRBV5-6 and TRBJ1-5; maybe TRBD1 (6 bases). Germline-derived CDR1 and CDR2 are SGHDT and YYEEEE. V shed 4 bases and J shed 2 bases, with 13 bases lying between them. This CDR3 comprises 15 residues. The CDR3 protein is CASSTQGRGNQPQHF. The CDR3 DNA is TGTGCCAGCAGCACCCAGGGGAGGGGCAATCAGCCCCAGCATTTT.

This sequence joins TRBV10-1 and TRBJ1-1; D is possibly TRBD1 (5 bases). Per the germline V gene, CDR1 is WNHNN and CDR2 is SYGVQD (reference sequence). The CDR3 sequence is 16 residues long. V was cut by 0 bases and J by 0 bases, with 11 bases left in between. The CDR3, as DNA: TGCGCCAGCAGTGAGTCTCCAGGGAAAGTGAACACTGAAGCTTTCTTT. This codes for CASSESPGKVNTEAFF.

The gene calls are TRBV5-6 and TRBJ2-7; D is unclear. CDR1 is SGHDT, CDR2 YYEEEE, per germline. V gave up 3 bases and J gave up 9 bases, with 13 bases separating them. The CDR3 extends over 12 amino acids. The CDR3 region has the DNA TGTGCCAGCAGCTATAGTACGCGTGGGCAGTACTTC. It codes for CASSYSTRGQYF.

This chain connects TRBV29-1 to TRBJ2-3; 14 bases agree with TRBD2. J lost 9 bases, V lost 4 bases, and 12 bases had no gene match. The CDR3 runs to 16 residues. Per the germline V gene, CDR1 is SQVTM and CDR2 is ANQGSEA. CDR3 protein: CSVGVAGLAGVRTQYF. CDR3 in DNA: TGCAGCGTTGGCGTGGCGGGACTAGCGGGAGTCAGGACGCAGTATTTT.

The rearrangement links TRBV19 to TRBJ2-1, with 8 bases matching TRBD1. V was pared by 6 bases and J by 8 bases, with 6 bases of the junction left unmatched. The germline V gene has CDR1 LNHDA and CDR2 SQIVND (reference sequence). There are 13 residues in the CDR3. CDR3 sequence (DNA): TGTGCCAGTAGCCCCGGACAGGGCTATGAGCAGTTCTTC. This translates into CASSPGQGYEQFF.

The chain joins TRBV28 to TRBJ2-7, with D hard to call. Germline V CDR1 and CDR2: MDHEN, SYDVKM. Trimming left V 2 bases short and J 8 bases short, with 16 bases between. There are 14 residues in the CDR3. CDR3 sequence reads: CASSLGPPLVKQYF. The CDR3 bases are TGTGCCAGCAGTTTAGGGCCACCACTTGTGAAGCAGTACTTC.

The chain employs TRBV11-1 and TRBJ2-7; 8 positions agree with TRBD2. CDR1 and CDR2 (germline): SGHAT, FQDESV (reference sequence). This CDR3 is 15 amino acids long. V gave up 6 bases and J gave up 6 bases; unmatched junction bases: 13. DNA of the CDR3: TGTGCCAGCAGGACGTCAACGGGAGGGCCCCCCGAGCAGTACTTC. It specifies CASRTSTGGPPEQYF.

This clone was detected only once. The gene calls are TRBV7-8 and TRBJ2-7; tentative D call: TRBD2 (5 bases). Trimming left V 5 bases short and J 5 bases short, with 16 bases between. Germline-derived CDR1 and CDR2 are SGHVS and FQNEAQ. This CDR3 has 14 amino acids. The CDR3 is CASSAGKDPHEQYF. The CDR3 region has the DNA TGTGCCAGCAGCGCCGGGAAAGACCCCCACGAGCAGTACTTC. The whole variable domain, filled in from reference TRBV7-8 and TRBJ2-7, reads GAGVSQSPRYKVAKRGQDVALRCDPISGHVSLFWYQQALGQGPEFLTYFQNEAQLDKSGLPSDRFFAERPEGSVSTLKIQRTQQEDSAVYLCASSAGKDPHEQYFGPGTRLTVT.

This clone was picked up one time. The J gene is TRBJ2-7, the V gene TRBV18, with TRBD1 matching 10 bases. J was trimmed by 2 bases and V by 1 base; bases with no gene match: 5. The CDR3 totals 16 residues. The germline gives CDR1 KGHSH, CDR2 LQKENI. The DNA for the CDR3 is TGTGCCAGCTCACCACGGCCGGGACAGGGGCCCTACGAGCAGTACTTC. Its translation: CASSPRPGQGPYEQYF.

V usage is TRBV5-1 and J usage is TRBJ1-3, with 7 bases matching TRBD1. CDR3 length equals 15 residues. V dropped 0 bases and J dropped 6; count of bases not matched to a gene: 6. Germline CDR1 and CDR2: SGHRS and YFSETQ. CDR3 sequence: CASSLGPGQLNTIYF. CDR3 sequence (DNA): TGCGCCAGCAGCTTGGGACCGGGACAGCTAAACACCATATATTTT.

This sequence joins TRBV27 and TRBJ2-1; 11 nucleotides match TRBD2. The CDR3 has 14 amino acids. Trimming took 7 bases from V and 5 from J; bases not matched to a gene: 4. Germline V gene lookup returns CDR1 MNHEY and CDR2 SMNVEV (reference sequence). The CDR3 is CASNRLAGNNEQFF. The CDR3 bases are TGTGCCAGCAATAGACTAGCGGGAAACAATGAGCAGTTCTTC.